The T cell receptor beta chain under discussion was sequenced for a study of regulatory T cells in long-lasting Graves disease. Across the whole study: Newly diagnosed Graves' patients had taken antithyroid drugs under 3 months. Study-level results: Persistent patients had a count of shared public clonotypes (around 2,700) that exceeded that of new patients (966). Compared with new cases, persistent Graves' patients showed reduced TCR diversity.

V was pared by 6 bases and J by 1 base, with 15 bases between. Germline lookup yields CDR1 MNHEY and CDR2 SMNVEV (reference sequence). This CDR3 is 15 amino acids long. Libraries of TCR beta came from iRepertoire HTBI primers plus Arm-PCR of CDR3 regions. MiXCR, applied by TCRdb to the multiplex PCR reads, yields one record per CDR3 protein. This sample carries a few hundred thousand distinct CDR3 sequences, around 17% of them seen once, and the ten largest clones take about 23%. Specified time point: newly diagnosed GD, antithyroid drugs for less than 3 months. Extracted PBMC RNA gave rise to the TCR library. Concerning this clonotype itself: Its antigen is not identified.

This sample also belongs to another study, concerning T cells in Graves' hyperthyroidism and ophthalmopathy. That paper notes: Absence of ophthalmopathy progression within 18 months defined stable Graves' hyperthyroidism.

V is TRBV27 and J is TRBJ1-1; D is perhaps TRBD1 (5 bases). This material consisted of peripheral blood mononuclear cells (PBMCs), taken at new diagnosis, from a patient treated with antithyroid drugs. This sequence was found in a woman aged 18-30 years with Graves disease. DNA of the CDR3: TGTGCCAGCAGCCGAACAGGACCCCAGAACACTGAAGCTTTCTTT. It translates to CASSRTGPQNTEAFF.